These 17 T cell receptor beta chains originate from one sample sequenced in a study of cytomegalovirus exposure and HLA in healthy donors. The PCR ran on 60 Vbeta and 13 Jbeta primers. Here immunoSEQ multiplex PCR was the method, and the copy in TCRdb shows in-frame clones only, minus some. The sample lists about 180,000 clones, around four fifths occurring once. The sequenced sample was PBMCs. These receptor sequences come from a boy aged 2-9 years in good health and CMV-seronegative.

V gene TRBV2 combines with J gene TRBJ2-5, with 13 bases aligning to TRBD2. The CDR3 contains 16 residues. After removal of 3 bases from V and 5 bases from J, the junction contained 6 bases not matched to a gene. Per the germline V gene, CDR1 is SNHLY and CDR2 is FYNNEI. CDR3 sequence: CASSERGLAGRETQYF. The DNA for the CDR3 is TGTGCCAGCAGTGAGCGGGGACTAGCGGGAAGGGAGACCCAGTACTTC.

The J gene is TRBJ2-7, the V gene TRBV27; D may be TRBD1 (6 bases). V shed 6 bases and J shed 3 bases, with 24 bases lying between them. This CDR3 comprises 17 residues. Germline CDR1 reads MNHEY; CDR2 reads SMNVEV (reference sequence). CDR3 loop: CASSPVAVSGQLYEQYV. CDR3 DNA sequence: TGTGCCAGCAGCCCAGTGGCTGTCTCCGGACAGCTCTACGAGCAGTACGTC.

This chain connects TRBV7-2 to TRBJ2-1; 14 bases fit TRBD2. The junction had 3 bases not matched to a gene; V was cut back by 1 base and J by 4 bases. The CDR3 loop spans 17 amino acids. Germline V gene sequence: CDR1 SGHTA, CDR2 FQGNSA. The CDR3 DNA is TGTGCCAGCAGCTTAGGACTAGCGGGAGGGCCGTACAATGAGCAGTTCTTC. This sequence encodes CASSLGLAGGPYNEQFF.

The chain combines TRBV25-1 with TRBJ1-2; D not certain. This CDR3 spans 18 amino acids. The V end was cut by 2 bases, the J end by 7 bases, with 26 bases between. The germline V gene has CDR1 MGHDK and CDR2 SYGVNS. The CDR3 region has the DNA TGTGCCAGCAGTGAAGGTTGGGAGGAAGGCGACCCGGCGGGTGGCTACACCTTC. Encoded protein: CASSEGWEEGDPAGGYTF.

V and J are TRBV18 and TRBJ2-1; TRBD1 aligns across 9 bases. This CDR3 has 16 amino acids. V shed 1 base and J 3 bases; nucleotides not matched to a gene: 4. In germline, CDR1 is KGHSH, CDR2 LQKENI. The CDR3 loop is CASSPQGQGGYNEQFF. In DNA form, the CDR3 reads TGTGCCAGCTCACCACAGGGACAGGGAGGCTACAATGAGCAGTTCTTC.

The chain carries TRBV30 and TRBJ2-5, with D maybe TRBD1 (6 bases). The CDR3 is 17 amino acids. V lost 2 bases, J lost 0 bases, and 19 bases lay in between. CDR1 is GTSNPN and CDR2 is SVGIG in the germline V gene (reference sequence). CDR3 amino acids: CAWSPGVWDTDQETQYF. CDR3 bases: TGTGCCTGGAGTCCTGGGGTCTGGGACACCGACCAAGAGACCCAGTACTTC. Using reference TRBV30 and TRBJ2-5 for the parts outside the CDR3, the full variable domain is SQTIHQWPATLVQPVGSPLSLECTVEGTSNPNLYWYRQAAGRGLQLLFYSVGIGQISSEVPQNLSASRPQDRQFILSSKKLLLSDSGFYLCAWSPGVWDTDQETQYFGPGTRLLVL.

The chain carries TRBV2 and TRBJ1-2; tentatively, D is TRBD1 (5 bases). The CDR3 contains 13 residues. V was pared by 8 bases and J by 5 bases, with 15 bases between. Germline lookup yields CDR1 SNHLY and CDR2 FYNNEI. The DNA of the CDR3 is TGTGCCAGCGAGGAGGGACGAGGGTATGGCTACACCTTC. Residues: CASEEGRGYGYTF.

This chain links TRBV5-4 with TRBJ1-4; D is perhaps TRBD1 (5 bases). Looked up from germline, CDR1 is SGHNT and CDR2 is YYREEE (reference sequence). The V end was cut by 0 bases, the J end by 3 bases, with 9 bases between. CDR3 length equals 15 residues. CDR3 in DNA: TGTGCCAGCAGCTTGGGGACAAGGCCTAATGAAAAACTGTTTTTT. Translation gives CASSLGTRPNEKLFF.

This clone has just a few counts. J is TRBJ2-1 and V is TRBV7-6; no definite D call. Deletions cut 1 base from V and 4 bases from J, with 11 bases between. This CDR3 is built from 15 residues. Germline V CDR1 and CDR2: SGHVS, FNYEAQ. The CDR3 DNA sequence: TGTGCCAGCAGCTTAGGGCAGGTGCCTTACAATGAGCAGTTCTTC. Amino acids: CASSLGQVPYNEQFF.

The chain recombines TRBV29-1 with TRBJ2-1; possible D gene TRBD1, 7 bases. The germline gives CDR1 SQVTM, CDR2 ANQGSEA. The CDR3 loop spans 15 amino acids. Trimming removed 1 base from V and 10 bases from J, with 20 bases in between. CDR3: CSVEGQGGRNWEQFF. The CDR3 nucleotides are TGCAGCGTTGAAGGGCAGGGGGGTCGCAATTGGGAGCAGTTCTTC.

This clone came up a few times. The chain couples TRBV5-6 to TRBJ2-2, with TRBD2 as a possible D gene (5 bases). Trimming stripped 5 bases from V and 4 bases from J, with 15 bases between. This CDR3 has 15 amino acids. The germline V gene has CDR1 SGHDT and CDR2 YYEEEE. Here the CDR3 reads CASRSWGEGTGELFF. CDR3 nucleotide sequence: TGTGCCAGCAGGAGTTGGGGTGAGGGCACCGGGGAGCTGTTTTTT.

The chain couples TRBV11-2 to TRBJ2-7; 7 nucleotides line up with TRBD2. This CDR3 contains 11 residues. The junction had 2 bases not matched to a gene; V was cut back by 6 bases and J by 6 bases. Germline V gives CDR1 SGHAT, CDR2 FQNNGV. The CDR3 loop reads CASRSGIEQYF. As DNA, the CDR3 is TGTGCCAGCAGGAGCGGGATCGAGCAGTACTTC.

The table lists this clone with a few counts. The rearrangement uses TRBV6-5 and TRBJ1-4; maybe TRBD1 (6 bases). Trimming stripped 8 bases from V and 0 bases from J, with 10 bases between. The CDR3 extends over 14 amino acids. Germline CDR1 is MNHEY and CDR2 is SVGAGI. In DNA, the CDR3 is TGTGCCAGCTCCAGGGGATCAACTAATGAAAAACTGTTTTTT. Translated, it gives CASSRGSTNEKLFF.

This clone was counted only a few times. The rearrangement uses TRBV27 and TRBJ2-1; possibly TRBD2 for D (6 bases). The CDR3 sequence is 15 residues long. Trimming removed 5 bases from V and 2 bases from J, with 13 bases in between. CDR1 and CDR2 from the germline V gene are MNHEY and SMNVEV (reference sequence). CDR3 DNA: TGTGCCAGCAGTCCCCGACTAGACGCCTACAATGAGCAGTTCTTC. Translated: CASSPRLDAYNEQFF.

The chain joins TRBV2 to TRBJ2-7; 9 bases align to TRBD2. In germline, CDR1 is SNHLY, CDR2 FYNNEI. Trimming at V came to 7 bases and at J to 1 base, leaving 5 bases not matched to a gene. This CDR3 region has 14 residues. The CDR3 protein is CASNSAGGSYEQYF. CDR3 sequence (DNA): TGTGCCAGCAATTCAGCGGGAGGTTCCTACGAGCAGTACTTC.

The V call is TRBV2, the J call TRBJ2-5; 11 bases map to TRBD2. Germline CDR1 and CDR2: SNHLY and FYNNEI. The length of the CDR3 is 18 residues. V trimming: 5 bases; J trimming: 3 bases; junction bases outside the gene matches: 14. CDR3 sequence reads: CASSQPIGLAGAEETQYF. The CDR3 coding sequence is TGTGCCAGCAGTCAACCGATAGGACTAGCGGGTGCAGAAGAGACCCAGTACTTC.

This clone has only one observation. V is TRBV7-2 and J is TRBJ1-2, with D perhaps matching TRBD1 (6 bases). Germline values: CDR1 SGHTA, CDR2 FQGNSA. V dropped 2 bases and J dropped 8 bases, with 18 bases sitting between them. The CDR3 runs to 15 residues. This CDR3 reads CASSLTATGFLGYTF. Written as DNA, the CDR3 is TGTGCCAGCAGCTTAACAGCGACAGGCTTCCTGGGCTACACCTTC.